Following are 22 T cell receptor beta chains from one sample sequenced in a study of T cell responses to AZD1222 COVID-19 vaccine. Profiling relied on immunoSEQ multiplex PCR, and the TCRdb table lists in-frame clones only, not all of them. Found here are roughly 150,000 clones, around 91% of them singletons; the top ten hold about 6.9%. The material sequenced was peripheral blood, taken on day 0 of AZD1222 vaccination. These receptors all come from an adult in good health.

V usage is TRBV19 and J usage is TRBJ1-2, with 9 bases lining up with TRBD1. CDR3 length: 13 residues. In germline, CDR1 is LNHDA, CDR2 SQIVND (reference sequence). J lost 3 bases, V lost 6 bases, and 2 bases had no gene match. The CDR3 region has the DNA TGTGCCAGTAGGACAGGGGGAGACTATGGCTACACCTTC. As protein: CASRTGGDYGYTF.

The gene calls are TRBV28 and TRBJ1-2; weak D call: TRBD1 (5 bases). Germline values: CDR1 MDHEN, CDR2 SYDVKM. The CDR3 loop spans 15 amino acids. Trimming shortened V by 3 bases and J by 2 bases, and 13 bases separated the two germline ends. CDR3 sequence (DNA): TGTGCCAGCAGTTTCATCTTAGGGGCGAACTATGGCTACACCTTC. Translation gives CASSFILGANYGYTF.

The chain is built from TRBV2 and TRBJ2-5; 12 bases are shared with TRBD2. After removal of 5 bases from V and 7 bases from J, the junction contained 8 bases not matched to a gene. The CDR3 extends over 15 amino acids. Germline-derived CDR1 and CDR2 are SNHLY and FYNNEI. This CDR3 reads CASSTLAGGVGTQYF. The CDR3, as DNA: TGTGCCAGCAGTACCCTAGCGGGGGGGGTCGGGACCCAGTACTTC.

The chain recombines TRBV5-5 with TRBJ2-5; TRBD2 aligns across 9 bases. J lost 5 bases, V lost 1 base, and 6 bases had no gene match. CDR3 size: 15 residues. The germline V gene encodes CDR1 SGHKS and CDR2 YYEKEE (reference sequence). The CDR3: CASSLRLAVAETQYF. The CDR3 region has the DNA TGTGCCAGCAGCTTGCGACTAGCGGTGGCGGAGACCCAGTACTTC.

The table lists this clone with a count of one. The DNA of the CDR3 is TGTGCCAGCAGCTTAAATTCACCCCTCCACTTT. Translated: CASSLNSPLHF. The V and J genes are TRBV7-2 and TRBJ1-6; D not resolved. CDR1 and CDR2 from the germline V gene are SGHTA and FQGNSA. The CDR3 runs to 11 residues. Trimming removed 2 bases at V and 7 bases at J, with 0 bases between.

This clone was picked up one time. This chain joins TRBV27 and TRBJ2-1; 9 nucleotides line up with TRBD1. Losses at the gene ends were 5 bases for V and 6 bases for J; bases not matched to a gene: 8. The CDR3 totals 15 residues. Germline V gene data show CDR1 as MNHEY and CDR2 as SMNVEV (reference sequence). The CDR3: CASSPNRGLGNEQFF. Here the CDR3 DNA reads TGTGCCAGCAGTCCAAACAGGGGGCTTGGCAATGAGCAGTTCTTC.

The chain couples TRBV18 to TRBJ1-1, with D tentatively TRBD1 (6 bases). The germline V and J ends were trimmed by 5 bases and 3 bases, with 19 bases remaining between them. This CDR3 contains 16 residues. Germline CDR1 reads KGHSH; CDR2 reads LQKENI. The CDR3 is CASSATGAGVDTEAFF. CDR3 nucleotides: TGTGCCAGCTCAGCAACGGGGGCAGGGGTGGACACTGAAGCTTTCTTT.

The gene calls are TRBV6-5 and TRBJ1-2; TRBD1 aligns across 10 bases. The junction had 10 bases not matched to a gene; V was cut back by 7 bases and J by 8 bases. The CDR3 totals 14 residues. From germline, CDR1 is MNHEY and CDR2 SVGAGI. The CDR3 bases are TGTGCCAGCACCCCGGACAGGGGGTACAGGGGCTACACCTTC. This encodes CASTPDRGYRGYTF.

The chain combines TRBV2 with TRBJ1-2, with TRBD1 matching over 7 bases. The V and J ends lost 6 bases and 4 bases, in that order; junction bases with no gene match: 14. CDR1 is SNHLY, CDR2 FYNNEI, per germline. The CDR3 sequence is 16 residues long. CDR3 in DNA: TGTGCCAGCAGGGGGCCGGGACAGAAAAGTAGCTATGGCTACACCTTC. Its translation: CASRGPGQKSSYGYTF. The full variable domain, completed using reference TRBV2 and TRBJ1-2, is EPEVTQTPSHQVTQMGQEVILRCVPISNHLYFYWYRQILGQKVEFLVSFYNNEISEKSEIFDDQFSVERPDGSNFTLKIRSTKLEDSAMYFCASRGPGQKSSYGYTFGSGTRLTVV.

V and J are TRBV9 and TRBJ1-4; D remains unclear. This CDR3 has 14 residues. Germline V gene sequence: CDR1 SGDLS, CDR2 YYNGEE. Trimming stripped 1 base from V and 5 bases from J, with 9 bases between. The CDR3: CASSVKGFNEKLFF. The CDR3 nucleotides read TGTGCCAGCAGCGTAAAGGGATTCAATGAAAAACTGTTTTTT.

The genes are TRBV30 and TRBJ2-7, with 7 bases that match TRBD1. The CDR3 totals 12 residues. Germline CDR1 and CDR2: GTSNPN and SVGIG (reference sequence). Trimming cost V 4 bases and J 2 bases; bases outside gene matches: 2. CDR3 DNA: TGTGCCTGGATTGGGACAGCCTACGAGCAGTACTTC. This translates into CAWIGTAYEQYF.

The CDR3 is CASSLTGTPYEQYF. Written as DNA, the CDR3 is TGTGCCAGCAGTCTCACCGGGACACCCTACGAGCAGTACTTC. The chain recombines TRBV6-2 or TRBV6-3 with TRBJ2-7; a possible D gene is TRBD1 (6 bases). V lost 5 bases and J 2 bases, leaving 13 bases between the germline ends. The CDR3 is 14 residues long. Germline V gene data show CDR1 as MNHEY and CDR2 as SVGEGT.

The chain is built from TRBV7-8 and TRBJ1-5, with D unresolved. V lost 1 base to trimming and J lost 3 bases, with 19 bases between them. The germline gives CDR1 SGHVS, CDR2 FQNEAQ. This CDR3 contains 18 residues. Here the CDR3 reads CASSLVWGNRGVNQPQHF. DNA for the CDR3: TGTGCCAGCAGCTTAGTCTGGGGTAATCGCGGTGTCAATCAGCCCCAGCATTTT.

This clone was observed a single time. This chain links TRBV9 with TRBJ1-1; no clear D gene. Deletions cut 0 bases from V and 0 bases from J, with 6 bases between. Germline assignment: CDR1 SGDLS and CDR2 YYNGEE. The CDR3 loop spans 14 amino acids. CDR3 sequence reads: CASSVGGMNTEAFF. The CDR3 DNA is TGTGCCAGCAGCGTAGGTGGGATGAACACTGAAGCTTTCTTT. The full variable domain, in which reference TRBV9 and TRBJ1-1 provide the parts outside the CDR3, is DSGVTQTPKHLITATGQRVTLRCSPRSGDLSVYWYQQSLDQGLQFLIQYYNGEERAKGNILERFSAQQFPDLHSELNLSSLELGDSALYFCASSVGGMNTEAFFGQGTRLTVV.

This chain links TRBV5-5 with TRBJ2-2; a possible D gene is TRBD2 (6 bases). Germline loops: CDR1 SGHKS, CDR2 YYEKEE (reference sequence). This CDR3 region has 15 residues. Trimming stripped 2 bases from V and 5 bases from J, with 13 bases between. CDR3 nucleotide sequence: TGTGCCAGCAGCTTTTCGCCGGGGAGGACCGGGGAGCTGTTTTTT. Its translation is CASSFSPGRTGELFF.

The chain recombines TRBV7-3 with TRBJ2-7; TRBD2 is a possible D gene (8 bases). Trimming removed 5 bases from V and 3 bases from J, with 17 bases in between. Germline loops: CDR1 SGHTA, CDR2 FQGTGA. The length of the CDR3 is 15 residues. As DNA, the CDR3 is TGTGCCAGCAGCCCCGGGGGGGGGACAGACTACGAGCAGTACGTC. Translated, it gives CASSPGGGTDYEQYV.

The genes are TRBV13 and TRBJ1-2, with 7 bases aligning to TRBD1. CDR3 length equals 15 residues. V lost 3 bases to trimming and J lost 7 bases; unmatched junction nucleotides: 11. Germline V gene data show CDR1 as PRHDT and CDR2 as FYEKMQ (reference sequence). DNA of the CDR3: TGTGCCAGCAGCTTGGGACAGACCCTATTCCGTGGCTACACCTTC. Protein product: CASSLGQTLFRGYTF.

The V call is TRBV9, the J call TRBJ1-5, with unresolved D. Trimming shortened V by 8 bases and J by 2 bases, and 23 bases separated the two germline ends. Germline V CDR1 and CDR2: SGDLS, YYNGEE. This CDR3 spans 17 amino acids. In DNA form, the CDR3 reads TGTGCCAGGGACCGGGCCTATTTATGGGGTTGCAATCAGCCCCAGCATTTT. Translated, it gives CARDRAYLWGCNQPQHF.

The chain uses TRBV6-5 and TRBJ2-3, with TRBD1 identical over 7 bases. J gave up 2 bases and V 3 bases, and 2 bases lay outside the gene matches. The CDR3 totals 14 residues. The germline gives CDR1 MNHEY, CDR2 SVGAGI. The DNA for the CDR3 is TGTGCCAGCAGTTATGGGACAGTCACAGATACGCAGTATTTT. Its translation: CASSYGTVTDTQYF.

The CDR3 DNA is TGTGCCAGCAGCCCCCGGGACAGAACAACCAATGAGCAGTTCTTC. This codes for CASSPRDRTTNEQFF. The genes are TRBV3-1 (or the pseudogene TRBV3-2) and TRBJ2-1, with 7 nucleotides matching TRBD1. This CDR3 region has 15 residues. Germline V gives CDR1 LGHDT, CDR2 YNNKEL (reference sequence). V was pared by 4 bases and J by 6 bases, with 9 bases of the junction left unmatched.

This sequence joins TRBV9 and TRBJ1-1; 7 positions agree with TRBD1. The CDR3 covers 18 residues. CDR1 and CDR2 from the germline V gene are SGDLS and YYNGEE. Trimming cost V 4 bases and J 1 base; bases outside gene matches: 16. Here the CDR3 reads CASSLSSSVWTGNTEAFF. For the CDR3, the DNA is TGTGCCAGCAGCCTTTCCTCTTCAGTGTGGACAGGGAACACTGAAGCTTTCTTT.

CDR3 sequence (DNA): TGTGCCAGCAGCTACGACAGGGGGTTTGCAAAACTGTTTTTT. Amino acid sequence: CASSYDRGFAKLFF. V and J are TRBV6-5 and TRBJ1-4; 9 bases map to TRBD1. Germline CDR1 and CDR2: MNHEY and SVGAGI. This CDR3 contains 14 residues. J lost 10 bases, V lost 6 bases, and 9 bases had no gene match.